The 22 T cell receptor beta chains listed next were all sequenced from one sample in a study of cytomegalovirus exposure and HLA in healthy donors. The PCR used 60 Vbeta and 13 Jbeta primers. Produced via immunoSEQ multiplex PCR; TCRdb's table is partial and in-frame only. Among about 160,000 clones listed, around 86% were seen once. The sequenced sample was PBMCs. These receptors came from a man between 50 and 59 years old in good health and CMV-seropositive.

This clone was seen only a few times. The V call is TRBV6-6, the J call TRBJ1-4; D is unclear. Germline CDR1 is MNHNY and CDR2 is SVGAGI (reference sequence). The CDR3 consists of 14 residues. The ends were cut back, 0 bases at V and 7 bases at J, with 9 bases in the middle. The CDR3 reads CASSYSANSEKLFF. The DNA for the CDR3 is TGTGCCAGCAGTTACTCTGCCAATAGTGAAAAACTGTTTTTT.

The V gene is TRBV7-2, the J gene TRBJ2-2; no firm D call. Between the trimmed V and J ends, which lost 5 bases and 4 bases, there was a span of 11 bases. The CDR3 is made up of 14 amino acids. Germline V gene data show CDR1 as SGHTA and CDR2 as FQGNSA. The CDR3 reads CASSLPLITGELFF. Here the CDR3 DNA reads TGTGCCAGCAGCCTACCGTTGATCACCGGGGAGCTGTTTTTT.

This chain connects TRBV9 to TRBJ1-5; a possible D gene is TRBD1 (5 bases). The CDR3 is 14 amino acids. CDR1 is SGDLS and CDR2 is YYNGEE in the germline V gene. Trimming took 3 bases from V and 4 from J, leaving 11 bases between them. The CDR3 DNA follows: TGTGCCAGCAGCGGAGACAGCCCGAATCAGCCCCAGCATTTT. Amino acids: CASSGDSPNQPQHF.

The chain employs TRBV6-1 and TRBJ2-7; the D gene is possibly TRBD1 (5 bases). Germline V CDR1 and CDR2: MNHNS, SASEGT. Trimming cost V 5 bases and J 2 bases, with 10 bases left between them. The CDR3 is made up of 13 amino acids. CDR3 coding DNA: TGTGCCAGCAGTCACAGGCCCACCTACGAGCAGTACTTC. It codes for CASSHRPTYEQYF.

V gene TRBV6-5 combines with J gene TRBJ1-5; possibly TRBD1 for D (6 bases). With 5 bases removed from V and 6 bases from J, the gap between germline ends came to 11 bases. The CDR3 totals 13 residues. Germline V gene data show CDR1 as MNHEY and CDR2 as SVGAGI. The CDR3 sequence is CASSLRGSQPQHF. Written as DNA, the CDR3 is TGTGCCAGCAGTCTCAGGGGCTCTCAGCCCCAGCATTTT.

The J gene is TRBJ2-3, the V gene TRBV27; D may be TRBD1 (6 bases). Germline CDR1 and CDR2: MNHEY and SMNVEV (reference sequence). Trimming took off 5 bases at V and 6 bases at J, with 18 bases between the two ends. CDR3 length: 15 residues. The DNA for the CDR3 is TGTGCCAGCAGTCATACAGGGTGGCTACAGGATACGCAGTATTTT. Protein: CASSHTGWLQDTQYF.

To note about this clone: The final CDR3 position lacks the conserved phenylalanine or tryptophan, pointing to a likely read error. Written as DNA, the CDR3 is TGTGCCAGCAGCCAAGGAATAGCGGGGAACTCCTACGAGCAGTACTCC. This translates into CASSQGIAGNSYEQYS. This chain uses TRBV4-2 with TRBJ2-7; TRBD2 matches at 8 bases. There are 16 residues in the CDR3. With 1 base clipped from V and 0 bases from J, the junction kept 5 bases outside the gene matches. In germline, CDR1 is LGHNA, CDR2 YNFKEQ.

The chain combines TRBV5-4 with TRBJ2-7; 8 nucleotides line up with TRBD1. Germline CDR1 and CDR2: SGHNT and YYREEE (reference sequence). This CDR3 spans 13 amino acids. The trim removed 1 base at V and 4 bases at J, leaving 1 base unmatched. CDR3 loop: CASSLQGAYEQYF. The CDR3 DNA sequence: TGTGCCAGCAGCTTGCAGGGGGCGTACGAGCAGTACTTC.

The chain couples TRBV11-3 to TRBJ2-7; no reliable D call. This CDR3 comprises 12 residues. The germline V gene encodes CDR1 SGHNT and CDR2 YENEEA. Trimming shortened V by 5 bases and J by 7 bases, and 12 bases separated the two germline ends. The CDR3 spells CASSAVPSEQYF. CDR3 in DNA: TGTGCCAGCAGCGCGGTCCCGTCGGAGCAGTACTTC.

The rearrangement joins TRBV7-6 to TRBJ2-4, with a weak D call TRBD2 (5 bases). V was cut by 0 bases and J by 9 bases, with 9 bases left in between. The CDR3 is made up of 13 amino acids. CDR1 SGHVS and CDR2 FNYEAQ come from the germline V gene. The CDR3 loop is CASSLAAVGIQYF. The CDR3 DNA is TGTGCCAGCAGCTTAGCAGCGGTGGGCATTCAGTACTTC.

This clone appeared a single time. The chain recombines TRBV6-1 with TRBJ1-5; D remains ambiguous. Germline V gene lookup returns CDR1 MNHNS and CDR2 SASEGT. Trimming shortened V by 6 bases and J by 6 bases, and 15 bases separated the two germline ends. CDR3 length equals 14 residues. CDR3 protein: CASRPPGLAQPQHF. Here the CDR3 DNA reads TGTGCCAGCAGGCCCCCGGGCCTAGCTCAGCCCCAGCATTTT.

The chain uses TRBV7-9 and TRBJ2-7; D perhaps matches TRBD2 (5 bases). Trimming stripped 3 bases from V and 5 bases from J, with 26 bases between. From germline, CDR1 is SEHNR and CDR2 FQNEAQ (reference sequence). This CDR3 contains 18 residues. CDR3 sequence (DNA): TGTGCCAGCAGCTTTTTTTCATGGAGCGGCCCCCCTGTAGACGAGCAGTACTTC. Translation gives CASSFFSWSGPPVDEQYF.

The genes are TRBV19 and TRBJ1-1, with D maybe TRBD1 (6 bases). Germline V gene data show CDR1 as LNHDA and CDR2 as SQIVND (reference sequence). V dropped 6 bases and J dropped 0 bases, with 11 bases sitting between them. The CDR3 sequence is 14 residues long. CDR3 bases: TGTGCCAGTAGGACAGGATTCATGAACACTGAAGCTTTCTTT. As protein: CASRTGFMNTEAFF.

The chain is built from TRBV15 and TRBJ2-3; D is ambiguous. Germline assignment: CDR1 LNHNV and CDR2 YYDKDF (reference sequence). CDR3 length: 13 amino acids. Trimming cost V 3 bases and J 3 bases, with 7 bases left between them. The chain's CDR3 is CATSSYGTDTQYF. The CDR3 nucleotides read TGTGCCACCAGCAGCTACGGGACAGATACGCAGTATTTT.

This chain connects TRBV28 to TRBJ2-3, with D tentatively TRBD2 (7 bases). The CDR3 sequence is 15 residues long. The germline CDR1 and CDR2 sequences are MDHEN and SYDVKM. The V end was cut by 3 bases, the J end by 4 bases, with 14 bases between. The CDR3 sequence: CASSLWGGRADTQYF. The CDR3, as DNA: TGTGCCAGCAGTTTGTGGGGGGGCCGCGCAGATACGCAGTATTTT.

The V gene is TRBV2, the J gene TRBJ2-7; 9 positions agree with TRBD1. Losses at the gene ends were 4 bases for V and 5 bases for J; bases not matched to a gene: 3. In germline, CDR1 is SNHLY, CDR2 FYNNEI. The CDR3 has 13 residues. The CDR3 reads CASSVQGANEQYF. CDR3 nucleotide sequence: TGTGCCAGCAGTGTACAGGGGGCCAACGAGCAGTACTTC.

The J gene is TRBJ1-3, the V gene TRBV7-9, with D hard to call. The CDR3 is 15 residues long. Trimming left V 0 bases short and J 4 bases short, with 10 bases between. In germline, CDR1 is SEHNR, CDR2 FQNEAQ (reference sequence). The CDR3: CASSLAPTAGNTIYF. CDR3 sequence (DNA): TGTGCCAGCAGCTTAGCGCCTACAGCAGGAAACACCATATATTTT.

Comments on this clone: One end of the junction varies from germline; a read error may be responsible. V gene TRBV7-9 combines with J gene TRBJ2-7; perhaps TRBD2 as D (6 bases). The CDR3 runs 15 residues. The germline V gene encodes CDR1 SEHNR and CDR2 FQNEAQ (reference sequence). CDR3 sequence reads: CSSSLTGGISYEQYF. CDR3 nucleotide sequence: TGTTCCAGCAGCTTAACCGGGGGTATCAGCTACGAGCAGTACTTC.

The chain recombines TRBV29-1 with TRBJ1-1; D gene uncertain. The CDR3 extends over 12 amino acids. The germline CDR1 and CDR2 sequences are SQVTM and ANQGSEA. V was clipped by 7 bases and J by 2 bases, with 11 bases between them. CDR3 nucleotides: TGCAGCGGCGTCTCTAGCAACACTGAAGCTTTCTTT. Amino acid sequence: CSGVSSNTEAFF.

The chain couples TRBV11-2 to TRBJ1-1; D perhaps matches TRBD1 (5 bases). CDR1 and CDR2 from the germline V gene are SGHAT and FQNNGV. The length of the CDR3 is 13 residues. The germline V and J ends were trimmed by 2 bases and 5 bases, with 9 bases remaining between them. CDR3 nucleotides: TGTGCCAGCAGCTTATGGGAGGGGACTGAAGCTTTCTTT. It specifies CASSLWEGTEAFF.

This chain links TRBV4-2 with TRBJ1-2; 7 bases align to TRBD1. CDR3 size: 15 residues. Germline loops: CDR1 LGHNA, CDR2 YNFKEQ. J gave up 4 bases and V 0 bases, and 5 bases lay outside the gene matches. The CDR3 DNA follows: TGTGCCAGCAGCCAAGACGAGGGGGCGTCCTATGGCTACACCTTC. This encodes CASSQDEGASYGYTF.

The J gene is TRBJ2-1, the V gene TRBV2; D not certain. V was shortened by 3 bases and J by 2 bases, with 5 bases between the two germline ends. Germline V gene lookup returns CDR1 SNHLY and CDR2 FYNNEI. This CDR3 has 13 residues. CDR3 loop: CASSDRTYNEQFF. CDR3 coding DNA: TGTGCCAGCAGTGACAGAACCTACAATGAGCAGTTCTTC.